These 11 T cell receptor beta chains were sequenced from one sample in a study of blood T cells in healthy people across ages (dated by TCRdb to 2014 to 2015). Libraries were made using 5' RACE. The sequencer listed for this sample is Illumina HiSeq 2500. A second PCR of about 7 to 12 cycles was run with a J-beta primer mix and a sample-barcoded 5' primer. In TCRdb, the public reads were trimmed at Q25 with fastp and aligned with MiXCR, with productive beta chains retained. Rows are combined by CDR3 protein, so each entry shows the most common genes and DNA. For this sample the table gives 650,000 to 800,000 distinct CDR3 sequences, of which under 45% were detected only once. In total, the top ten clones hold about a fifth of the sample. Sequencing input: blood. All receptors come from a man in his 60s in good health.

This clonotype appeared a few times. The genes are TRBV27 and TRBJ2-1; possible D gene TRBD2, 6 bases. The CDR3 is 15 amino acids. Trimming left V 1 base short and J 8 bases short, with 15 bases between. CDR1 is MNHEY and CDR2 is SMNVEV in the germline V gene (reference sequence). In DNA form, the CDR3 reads TGTGCCAGCAGTTTATTGGCCGGAGGGGCCGATGAGCAGTTCTTC. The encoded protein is CASSLLAGGADEQFF.

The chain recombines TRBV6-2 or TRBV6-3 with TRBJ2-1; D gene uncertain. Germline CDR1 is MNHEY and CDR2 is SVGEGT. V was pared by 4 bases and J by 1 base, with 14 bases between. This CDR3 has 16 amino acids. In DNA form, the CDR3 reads TGTGCCAGCAGTTTTTTTGGTGGGATATCCTACAATGAGCAGTTCTTC. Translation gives CASSFFGGISYNEQFF.

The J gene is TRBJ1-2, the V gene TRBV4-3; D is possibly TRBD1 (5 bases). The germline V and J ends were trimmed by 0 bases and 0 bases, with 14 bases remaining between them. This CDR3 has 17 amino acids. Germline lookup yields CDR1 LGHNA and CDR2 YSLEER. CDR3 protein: CASSQDAGIKANYGYTF. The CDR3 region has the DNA TGCGCCAGCAGCCAAGACGCAGGGATCAAAGCTAACTATGGCTACACCTTC.

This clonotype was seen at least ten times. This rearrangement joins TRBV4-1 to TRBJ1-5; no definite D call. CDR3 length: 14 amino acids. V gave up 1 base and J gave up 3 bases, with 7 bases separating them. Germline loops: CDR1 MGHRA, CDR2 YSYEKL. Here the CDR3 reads CASSQVGNNQPQHF. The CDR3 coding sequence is TGCGCCAGCAGCCAAGTGGGAAACAATCAGCCCCAGCATTTT.

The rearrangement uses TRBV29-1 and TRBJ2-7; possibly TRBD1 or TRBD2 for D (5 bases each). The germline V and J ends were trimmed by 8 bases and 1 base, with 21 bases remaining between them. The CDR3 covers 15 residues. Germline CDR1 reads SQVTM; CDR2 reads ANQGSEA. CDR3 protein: CSPPGTEIRSYEQYF. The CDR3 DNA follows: TGCAGCCCACCCGGGACGGAGATTCGGTCCTACGAGCAGTACTTC.

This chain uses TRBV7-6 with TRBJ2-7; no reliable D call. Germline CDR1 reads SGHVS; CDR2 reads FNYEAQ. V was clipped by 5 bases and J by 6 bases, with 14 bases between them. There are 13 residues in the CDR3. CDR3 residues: CASSVSGRVEQYF. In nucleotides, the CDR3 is TGTGCCAGCAGCGTATCAGGAAGGGTCGAGCAGTACTTC.

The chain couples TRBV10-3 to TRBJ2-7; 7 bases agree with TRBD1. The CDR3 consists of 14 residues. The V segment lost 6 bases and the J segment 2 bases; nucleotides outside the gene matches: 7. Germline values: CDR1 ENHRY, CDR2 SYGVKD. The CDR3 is CAISGTARTYEQYF. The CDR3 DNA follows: TGTGCCATCAGCGGGACAGCCAGGACCTACGAGCAGTACTTC.

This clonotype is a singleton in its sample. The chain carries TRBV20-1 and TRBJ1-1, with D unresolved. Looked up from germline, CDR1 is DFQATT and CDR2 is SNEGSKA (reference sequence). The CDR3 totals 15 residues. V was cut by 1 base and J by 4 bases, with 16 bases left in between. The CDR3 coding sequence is TGCAGTGCTAGAGCGACGACAAGCCTAGGCACTGAAGCTTTCTTT. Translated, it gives CSARATTSLGTEAFF.

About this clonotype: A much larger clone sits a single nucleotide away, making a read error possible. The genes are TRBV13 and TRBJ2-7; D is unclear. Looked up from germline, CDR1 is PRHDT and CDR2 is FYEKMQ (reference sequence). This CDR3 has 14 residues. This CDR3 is CASSLPPNSCEQYF. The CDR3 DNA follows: TGTGCCAGCAGCTTACCGCCTAACTCCTGCGAGCAGTACTTC.

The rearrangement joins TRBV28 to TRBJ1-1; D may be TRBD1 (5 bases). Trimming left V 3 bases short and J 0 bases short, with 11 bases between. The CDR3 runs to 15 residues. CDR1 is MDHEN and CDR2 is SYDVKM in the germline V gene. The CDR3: CASSLSGTLNTEAFF. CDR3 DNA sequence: TGTGCCAGCAGTTTGTCGGGGACCTTGAACACTGAAGCTTTCTTT.

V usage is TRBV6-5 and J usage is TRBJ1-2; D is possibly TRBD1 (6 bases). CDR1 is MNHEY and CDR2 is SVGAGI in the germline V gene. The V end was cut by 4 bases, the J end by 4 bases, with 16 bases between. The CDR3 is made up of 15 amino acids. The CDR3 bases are TGTGCCAGCAGTTTTCAACCAGGGGTCGCCTATGGCTACACCTTC. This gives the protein CASSFQPGVAYGYTF.